A single sample is the source of the 28 T cell receptor beta chains below, sequenced in a study of blood T cell repertoires in COVID-19. Data came from immunoSEQ multiplex PCR; TCRdb stores just in-frame clones and leaves some out. The sample lists 100,000 to 150,000 clones, about 77% seen once, with more than 20% in the top ten. Material for sequencing was peripheral blood. The source is a human donor in a cohort sampled during active COVID-19.

The rearrangement uses TRBV10-3 and TRBJ2-5; 10 bases map to TRBD1. Germline assignment: CDR1 ENHRY and CDR2 SYGVKD. The CDR3 extends over 14 amino acids. Losses at the gene ends were 10 bases for V and 5 bases for J; bases not matched to a gene: 10. The DNA of the CDR3 is TGTGCCACAACGGGACAGGGGAGCGACGAGACCCAGTACTTC. It specifies CATTGQGSDETQYF.

Concerning this clone: At the DNA level, this CDR3 is encoded by other sequences in the same sample as well. The rearrangement joins TRBV2 to TRBJ2-3; D remains unclear. V was shortened by 1 base and J by 5 bases, with 4 bases between the two germline ends. The CDR3 spans 12 residues. The germline V gene has CDR1 SNHLY and CDR2 FYNNEI. The CDR3 DNA is TGTGCCAGCAGTGAAGGTCAAGATACGCAGTATTTT. As protein: CASSEGQDTQYF.

This clone occurred many times. The chain links TRBV2 to TRBJ1-4; weak D call: TRBD1 (5 bases). Germline CDR1 and CDR2: SNHLY and FYNNEI. V was shortened by 6 bases and J by 4 bases, with 9 bases between the two germline ends. The CDR3 extends over 13 amino acids. CDR3: CASRGPFNEKLFF. CDR3 nucleotide sequence: TGTGCCAGCAGGGGGCCTTTTAATGAAAAACTGTTTTTT.

This sequence joins TRBV12-3 or TRBV12-4 and TRBJ1-4, with unresolved D. Trimming removed 6 bases from V and 4 bases from J, with 9 bases in between. This CDR3 is built from 13 residues. CDR3 bases: TGTGCCAGCAGCACCGGGAGTAATGAAAAACTGTTTTTT. Protein: CASSTGSNEKLFF.

This chain uses TRBV24-1 with TRBJ2-1; 16 positions agree with TRBD2. The CDR3 spans 21 residues. Germline V gives CDR1 KGHDR, CDR2 SFDVKD. Trimming at V came to 4 bases and at J to 6 bases, leaving 17 bases not matched to a gene. CDR3 sequence reads: CATSEEPGLAGGPQVGNEQFF. In DNA, the CDR3 is TGTGCCACCAGTGAAGAGCCGGGACTAGCGGGAGGGCCGCAAGTAGGCAATGAGCAGTTCTTC.

The rearrangement joins TRBV27 to TRBJ1-4; TRBD1 matches at 7 bases. CDR3 length: 13 amino acids. CDR1 and CDR2 (germline): MNHEY, SMNVEV (reference sequence). V was clipped by 6 bases and J by 3 bases; unmatched bases: 1. The CDR3 here is CASRGTANEKLFF. DNA of the CDR3: TGTGCCAGCAGGGGGACAGCTAATGAAAAACTGTTTTTT.

This clone was detected only once. V and J are TRBV6-1 and TRBJ2-7; a possible D gene is TRBD1 (5 bases). This CDR3 is built from 14 residues. Germline CDR1 MNHNS, CDR2 SASEGT. V dropped 2 bases and J dropped 3 bases, with 11 bases sitting between them. For the CDR3, the DNA is TGTGCCAGCAGTGAATTACAGGCGTTCTACGAGCAGTACTTC. It codes for CASSELQAFYEQYF.

V and J are TRBV7-2 and TRBJ2-3, with TRBD2 identical over 9 bases. Trimming at V came to 0 bases and at J to 4 bases, leaving 5 bases not matched to a gene. This CDR3 is 16 amino acids long. Germline values: CDR1 SGHTA, CDR2 FQGNSA. In DNA form, the CDR3 reads TGTGCCAGCAGCTTAGCTGGGGCGGGGGGGGCAGATACGCAGTATTTT. Encoded protein: CASSLAGAGGADTQYF. Combining the CDR3 with reference TRBV7-2 and TRBJ2-3 gives the whole variable domain GAGVSQSPSNKVTEKGKDVELRCDPISGHTALYWYRQSLGQGLEFLIYFQGNSAPDKSGLPSDRFSAERTGGSVSTLTIQRTQQEDSAVYLCASSLAGAGGADTQYFGPGTRLTVL.

The chain carries TRBV5-1 and TRBJ2-4; 8 nucleotides agree with TRBD1. This CDR3 spans 15 amino acids. Trimming cost V 4 bases and J 6 bases; bases outside gene matches: 9. CDR1 is SGHRS, CDR2 YFSETQ, per germline. This CDR3 is CASSRFPGQVNIQYF. DNA for the CDR3: TGCGCCAGCAGCCGATTTCCGGGACAGGTAAACATTCAGTACTTC.

The gene calls are TRBV3-1 (or the pseudogene TRBV3-2) and TRBJ2-3, with D possibly matching TRBD2 (5 bases). V was trimmed by 4 bases and J by 0 bases, leaving 11 bases between them. The CDR3 covers 15 residues. Germline CDR1 and CDR2: LGHDT and YNNKEL (reference sequence). CDR3 sequence reads: CASSPRGSSTDTQYF. The CDR3, as DNA: TGTGCCAGCAGCCCCCGGGGATCTAGCACAGATACGCAGTATTTT.

The gene calls are TRBV18 and TRBJ2-1, with 8 bases identical to TRBD2. CDR3 length: 14 residues. From germline, CDR1 is KGHSH and CDR2 LQKENI. Germline trimming cut 2 bases from V and 7 bases from J; bases unmatched to any gene: 4. The CDR3 nucleotides are TGTGCCAGCTCACCAACAGCGGGAGCTAATGAGCAGTTCTTC. Translating gives CASSPTAGANEQFF.

The chain carries TRBV5-1 and TRBJ1-1; tentative D call: TRBD1 (5 bases). CDR1 SGHRS and CDR2 YFSETQ come from the germline V gene. V lost 2 bases, J lost 7 bases, and 21 bases lay in between. The CDR3 sequence is 16 residues long. Written as DNA, the CDR3 is TGCGCCAGCAGCTTTATCCCCGGGACTGACCTTAGTGAAGCTTTCTTT. Translation gives CASSFIPGTDLSEAFF.

The chain combines TRBV15 with TRBJ2-1; TRBD2 matches 11 bases. With V trimmed by 3 bases and J by 5 bases, 9 bases remained unmatched. The CDR3 spans 17 residues. The germline CDR1 and CDR2 sequences are LNHNV and YYDKDF (reference sequence). CDR3 sequence (DNA): TGTGCCACCAGCAGGGCACTGACTAGCGGGGATAACAATGAGCAGTTCTTC. Translating it yields CATSRALTSGDNNEQFF.

The chain joins TRBV4-2 to TRBJ1-2, with TRBD1 matching over 8 bases. The germline V gene encodes CDR1 LGHNA and CDR2 YNFKEQ. The V gene end was trimmed by 5 bases and the J gene end by 8 bases; junction bases not matched to a gene: 13. The CDR3 consists of 15 residues. CDR3 sequence (DNA): TGTGCCAGCAGCACCCGATCACAGGGGGGGAGCGGCTACACCTTC. This gives the protein CASSTRSQGGSGYTF.

V is TRBV6-6 and J is TRBJ1-1; no definite D call. The CDR3 runs to 12 residues. Trimming cost V 6 bases and J 3 bases, with 8 bases left between them. CDR1 is MNHNY, CDR2 SVGAGI, per germline (reference sequence). In DNA form, the CDR3 reads TGTGCCAGCAGCGGGGTAGACACTGAAGCTTTCTTT. Encoded protein: CASSGVDTEAFF.

J is TRBJ2-1 and V is TRBV6-2 or TRBV6-3, with 7 positions matching TRBD2. The trim removed 4 bases at V and 8 bases at J, leaving 2 bases unmatched. Germline values: CDR1 MNHEY, CDR2 SVGEGT. The CDR3 runs to 12 residues. CDR3 nucleotides: TGTGCCAGCAGTTGGGGGGGTGATGAGCAGTTCTTC. Translation: CASSWGGDEQFF.

In this sample, this clone turned up once. V is TRBV6-4 and J is TRBJ1-1; unclear D gene. The CDR3 consists of 13 residues. The V end lost 7 bases, the J end lost 0 bases, and 9 bases lay between the germline ends. Germline CDR1 reads MRHNA; CDR2 reads SNTAGT. The CDR3 DNA reads TGTGCCAGCAAATACACTATGAACACTGAAGCTTTCTTT. Residues: CASKYTMNTEAFF.

J is TRBJ1-4 and V is TRBV3-1 (or the pseudogene TRBV3-2); D remains ambiguous. This CDR3 comprises 16 residues. CDR1 LGHDT and CDR2 YNNKEL come from the germline V gene (reference sequence). The ends were cut back, 4 bases at V and 4 bases at J, with 16 bases in the middle. Here the CDR3 reads CASSPLPGLDNEKLFF. CDR3 nucleotide sequence: TGTGCCAGCAGCCCGCTCCCGGGGTTGGATAATGAAAAACTGTTTTTT.

This chain uses TRBV29-1 with TRBJ1-2; tentatively, D is TRBD1 (5 bases). The length of the CDR3 is 14 residues. The ends were cut back, 2 bases at V and 5 bases at J, with 15 bases in the middle. From germline, CDR1 is SQVTM and CDR2 ANQGSEA. CDR3 loop: CSVEKGQGLYGYTF. The CDR3 DNA reads TGCAGCGTTGAAAAGGGGCAGGGCCTGTATGGCTACACCTTC.

This clone came up once. The chain uses TRBV5-1 and TRBJ2-5; tentative D call: TRBD2 (5 bases). The V gene lost 0 bases and the J gene lost 1 base, with 10 bases spanning the gap. Germline CDR1 reads SGHRS; CDR2 reads YFSETQ. The CDR3 length is 15 residues. Here the CDR3 reads CASSLAGGGQETQYF. CDR3 in DNA: TGCGCCAGCAGCTTGGCCGGCGGAGGCCAAGAGACCCAGTACTTC.

This chain uses TRBV6-5 with TRBJ2-2; D not certain. The ends were cut back, 7 bases at V and 5 bases at J, with 11 bases in the middle. The germline CDR1 and CDR2 sequences are MNHEY and SVGAGI. This CDR3 has 13 residues. The CDR3 loop is CASNNGWTGELFF. The CDR3 DNA reads as TGTGCCAGCAACAACGGGTGGACCGGGGAGCTGTTTTTT.

The rearrangement uses TRBV18 and TRBJ2-2, with TRBD2 matching over 14 bases. This CDR3 region has 15 residues. The germline V gene encodes CDR1 KGHSH and CDR2 LQKENI. V shed 6 bases and J 6 bases; nucleotides not matched to a gene: 3. The CDR3 is CASSPGLAGAGELFF. CDR3 DNA: TGTGCCAGCTCGCCGGGACTAGCGGGAGCCGGGGAGCTGTTTTTT.

The chain has TRBV6-2 or TRBV6-3 and TRBJ1-5; 8 bases are shared with TRBD1. This CDR3 comprises 16 residues. Germline V lookup: CDR1 MNHEY, CDR2 SVGEGT. J gave up 5 bases and V 5 bases, and 11 bases lay outside the gene matches. The CDR3: CASSPRTGFTDQPQHF. The CDR3 bases are TGTGCCAGCAGTCCCCGGACAGGGTTTACCGATCAGCCCCAGCATTTT.

The chain couples TRBV5-4 to TRBJ1-2, with D perhaps TRBD1 (5 bases). Germline CDR1 SGHNT, CDR2 YYREEE (reference sequence). The CDR3 has 14 amino acids. Trimming removed 4 bases at V and 4 bases at J, with 14 bases between. CDR3 region: CASSDAGTRYGYTF. CDR3 bases: TGTGCCAGCAGCGACGCAGGGACTCGCTATGGCTACACCTTC.

This clone was seen more than once but under ten times. The chain joins TRBV28 to TRBJ2-7; 8 bases fit TRBD2. The CDR3 covers 18 residues. The V segment lost 5 bases and the J segment 4 bases; nucleotides outside the gene matches: 19. Germline V gene sequence: CDR1 MDHEN, CDR2 SYDVKM. The CDR3 is CASSPSPGLGSLWYEQYF. The DNA of the CDR3 is TGTGCCAGCAGTCCCTCCCCGGGACTAGGGAGCCTTTGGTACGAGCAGTACTTC.

The chain uses TRBV28 and TRBJ1-6; perhaps TRBD1 as D (5 bases). The germline V and J ends were trimmed by 4 bases and 5 bases, with 6 bases remaining between them. Germline CDR1 is MDHEN and CDR2 is SYDVKM. CDR3 length: 13 residues. Here the CDR3 DNA reads TGTGCCAGCAGTTCAGGGAATAATTCACCCCTCCACTTT. Translation gives CASSSGNNSPLHF.

The chain has TRBV11-2 and TRBJ2-2; tentatively, D is TRBD2 (5 bases). V gave up 1 base and J gave up 3 bases, with 9 bases separating them. CDR1 is SGHAT, CDR2 FQNNGV, per germline. This CDR3 comprises 15 residues. CDR3: CASSLGGLDTGELFF. The DNA for the CDR3 is TGTGCCAGCAGCTTAGGAGGACTGGACACCGGGGAGCTGTTTTTT.

This sequence joins TRBV29-1 and TRBJ2-3, with 7 positions matching TRBD2. The CDR3 spans 13 residues. Germline CDR1 SQVTM, CDR2 ANQGSEA. The V segment lost 3 bases and the J segment 0 bases; nucleotides outside the gene matches: 0. The CDR3 DNA reads TGCAGCGTTGATAGCGGGAGCACAGATACGCAGTATTTT. This codes for CSVDSGSTDTQYF.